The 32 T cell receptor beta chains listed next were all sequenced from one sample in a study of blood T cell repertoires in COVID-19 (dated by TCRdb to about 2020). The library was generated by the immunoSEQ multiplex PCR assay. Entries here come from immuneACCESS through TCRdb and include only in-frame sequences with V and J called. Some clones fail to appear in such tables; in the studies checked, an unresolved V gene covers under half of the shortfall, and the cause of the remainder is unknown. The sample table shows under 250,000 clones, and roughly 86% are seen once. 2.5% to 3% of the sample is in the top ten clones. Input material: PBMCs or T cells enriched from blood (not recorded which). The receptors were sampled from a young woman with acute COVID-19.

Here the CDR3 DNA reads TGTGCCAGCAGCTTAGATTTGCAGTACACTGAAGCTTTCTTT. It specifies CASSLDLQYTEAFF. The chain has TRBV7-9 and TRBJ1-1; no clear D gene. The CDR3 runs to 14 residues. Germline CDR1 SEHNR, CDR2 FQNEAQ (reference sequence). The V and J ends lost 1 base and 3 bases respectively, with 9 bases between them. Combining the CDR3 with reference TRBV7-9 and TRBJ1-1 gives the whole variable domain DTGVSQNPRHKITKRGQNVTFRCDPISEHNRLYWYRQTLGQGPEFLTYFQNEAQLEKSRLLSDRFSAERPKGSFSTLEIQRTEQGDSAMYLCASSLDLQYTEAFFGQGTRLTVV.

This clone was detected once. The rearrangement uses TRBV3-1 (or the pseudogene TRBV3-2) and TRBJ1-2; D perhaps matches TRBD1 (5 bases). V was shortened by 3 bases and J by 4 bases, with 6 bases between the two germline ends. This CDR3 is built from 12 residues. CDR1 and CDR2 (germline): LGHDT, YNNKEL (reference sequence). The CDR3: CASSQGGYGYTF. Written as DNA, the CDR3 is TGTGCCAGCAGCCAGGGGGGCTATGGCTACACCTTC.

This rearrangement joins TRBV10-1 to TRBJ1-1; D is possibly TRBD1 (6 bases). Trimming took off 10 bases at V and 4 bases at J, with 19 bases between the two ends. Germline lookup yields CDR1 WNHNN and CDR2 SYGVQD (reference sequence). This CDR3 is 14 amino acids long. CDR3 sequence: CATPWNGGLTEAFF. For the CDR3, the DNA is TGCGCCACCCCATGGAACGGGGGGCTCACTGAAGCTTTCTTT.

In its sample, this clone was seen a few times. The V call is TRBV3-1 (or the pseudogene TRBV3-2), the J call TRBJ2-5; D gene uncertain. V dropped 3 bases and J dropped 4 bases, with 3 bases sitting between them. Germline V gives CDR1 LGHDT, CDR2 YNNKEL (reference sequence). The CDR3 consists of 11 residues. The CDR3 loop is CASSQRETQYF. CDR3 coding DNA: TGTGCCAGCAGCCAGAGAGAGACCCAGTACTTC.

This clone has just a few counts. The chain has TRBV6-5 and TRBJ1-3; D unclear. The CDR3 is 13 amino acids. Between the trimmed V and J ends, which lost 4 bases and 0 bases, there was a span of 4 bases. CDR1 is MNHEY and CDR2 is SVGAGI in the germline V gene. The CDR3 protein is CASSSLSGNTIYF. For the CDR3, the DNA is TGTGCCAGCAGTTCCCTCTCTGGAAACACCATATATTTT.

The chain has TRBV5-6 and TRBJ2-7, with 9 bases that match TRBD1. The CDR3 has 13 amino acids. V lost 5 bases and J lost 3; bases outside the gene matches: 3. Looked up from germline, CDR1 is SGHDT and CDR2 is YYEEEE. CDR3 amino acids: CASSRQGGYEQYF. The CDR3 DNA reads TGTGCCAGCAGTCGACAGGGGGGCTACGAGCAGTACTTC.

The chain carries TRBV6-5 and TRBJ1-2; possibly TRBD1 for D (6 bases). The V end lost 6 bases, the J end lost 5 bases, and 10 bases lay between the germline ends. CDR1 is MNHEY and CDR2 is SVGAGI in the germline V gene. This CDR3 is built from 12 residues. The CDR3 is CASRDSNYGYTF. Written as DNA, the CDR3 is TGTGCCAGCAGGGACAGTAATTATGGCTACACCTTC.

The rearrangement joins TRBV14 to TRBJ1-1, with D hard to call. Germline loops: CDR1 SGHDN, CDR2 FVKESK. V lost 1 base to trimming and J lost 11 bases, with 11 bases between them. There are 12 residues in the CDR3. The CDR3 DNA reads TGTGCCAGCAGCCAAGTTAGGTGGGAGGCTTTCTTT. Encoded protein: CASSQVRWEAFF. The entire variable domain, with the rest obtained from reference TRBV14 and TRBJ1-1, is as follows: EAGVTQFPSHSVIEKGQTVTLRCDPISGHDNLYWYRRVMGKEIKFLLHFVKESKQDESGMPNNRFLAERTGGTYSTLKVQPAELEDSGVYFCASSQVRWEAFFGQGTRLTVV.

The V gene is TRBV7-9, the J gene TRBJ2-5; unclear D gene. Germline loops: CDR1 SEHNR, CDR2 FQNEAQ (reference sequence). Trimming cost V 1 base and J 5 bases, with 5 bases left between them. The CDR3 runs 12 residues. CDR3 nucleotide sequence: TGTGCCAGCAGCTTAGGGCTTGAGACCCAGTACTTC. Encoded protein: CASSLGLETQYF.

The chain joins TRBV7-9 to TRBJ1-2; perhaps TRBD1 as D (6 bases). Per germline, CDR1 SEHNR and CDR2 FQNEAQ (reference sequence). This CDR3 comprises 15 residues. V was trimmed by 4 bases and J by 3 bases, leaving 15 bases between them. The chain's CDR3 is CASSSPQQGHYGYTF. The CDR3 bases are TGTGCCAGCAGCTCCCCACAACAGGGCCACTATGGCTACACCTTC.

The CDR3 reads CAISLAGATNTGELFF. The CDR3, as DNA: TGTGCCATCAGTCTAGCGGGGGCAACGAACACCGGGGAGCTGTTTTTT. This sequence joins TRBV10-3 and TRBJ2-2; 10 bases fit TRBD2. The V gene's germline CDR1 is ENHRY and CDR2 SYGVKD. The V gene end was trimmed by 5 bases and the J gene end by 0 bases; junction bases not matched to a gene: 3. The CDR3 runs 16 residues.

The chain uses TRBV4-1 and TRBJ2-7; TRBD1 matches 10 bases. Germline trimming cut 8 bases from V and 1 base from J; bases unmatched to any gene: 8. This CDR3 is 15 amino acids long. The germline gives CDR1 MGHRA, CDR2 YSYEKL. In nucleotides, the CDR3 is TGCGCCAGCGGCAAGGGACAGGGGCCTTCCTACGAGCAGTACTTC. Its protein is CASGKGQGPSYEQYF.

The chain links TRBV15 to TRBJ1-5; unclear D gene. The CDR3 covers 15 residues. The V gene lost 0 bases and the J gene lost 2 bases, with 8 bases spanning the gap. Germline loops: CDR1 LNHNV, CDR2 YYDKDF (reference sequence). The CDR3 region is CATSRDRVGNQPQHF. Written as DNA, the CDR3 is TGTGCCACCAGCAGAGACCGAGTGGGCAATCAGCCCCAGCATTTT.

This chain joins TRBV6-2 or TRBV6-3 and TRBJ2-2, with 7 bases identical to TRBD2. This CDR3 comprises 16 residues. V dropped 2 bases and J dropped 4; count of bases not matched to a gene: 7. Germline CDR1 MNHEY, CDR2 SVGEGT. For the CDR3, the DNA is TGTGCCAGCAGTTACGACGGCGGGGGACTCACCGGGGAGCTGTTTTTT. Residues: CASSYDGGGLTGELFF.

The chain carries TRBV6-5 and TRBJ1-5; 7 nucleotides line up with TRBD1. The CDR3 spans 14 residues. Germline CDR1 is MNHEY and CDR2 is SVGAGI. Losses at the gene ends were 6 bases for V and 7 bases for J; bases not matched to a gene: 9. The CDR3 DNA follows: TGTGCCAGCAGCTACACAGGGGATGGGCAGCCCCAGCATTTT. This codes for CASSYTGDGQPQHF.

The chain employs TRBV5-1 and TRBJ2-2; perhaps TRBD1 as D (5 bases). CDR3 size: 17 residues. Trimming removed 2 bases at V and 0 bases at J, with 14 bases between. Germline loops: CDR1 SGHRS, CDR2 YFSETQ. CDR3 sequence (DNA): TGCGCCAGCAGCTTATATATGGGGCCTACGAACACCGGGGAGCTGTTTTTT. Protein product: CASSLYMGPTNTGELFF.

Worth noting for this clone: Mismatch with germline at one junction end may stem from a read error. The chain carries TRBV6-1 and TRBJ1-5; tentative D call: TRBD1 (5 bases). In germline, CDR1 is MNHNS, CDR2 SASEGT. The CDR3 has 14 amino acids. The CDR3 sequence is CASCEGHGNQPQHF. DNA for the CDR3: TGTGCCAGCTGTGAGGGGCATGGCAATCAGCCCCAGCATTTT.

J is TRBJ2-1 and V is TRBV7-2, with D possibly matching TRBD1 (6 bases). CDR3 size: 12 residues. V lost 3 bases and J 7 bases, leaving 7 bases between the germline ends. Looked up from germline, CDR1 is SGHTA and CDR2 is FQGNSA. The CDR3 reads CASSLQGNEQFF. The CDR3 nucleotides read TGTGCCAGCAGCTTGCAGGGGAATGAGCAGTTCTTC.

The rearrangement joins TRBV5-6 to TRBJ1-2; a weak D match, TRBD1 (5 bases). This CDR3 has 12 residues. V lost 6 bases and J 5 bases, leaving 11 bases between the germline ends. In germline, CDR1 is SGHDT, CDR2 YYEEEE. CDR3 bases: TGTGCCAGCAACGCAGGGTGGTATGGCTACACCTTC. Its translation is CASNAGWYGYTF.

V usage is TRBV4-2 and J usage is TRBJ1-2; 8 bases align to TRBD1. The CDR3 is 14 amino acids. Germline CDR1 reads LGHNA; CDR2 reads YNFKEQ. Unmatched junction bases numbered 7, after V lost 2 bases and J lost 8 bases. DNA of the CDR3: TGTGCCAGCAGCCAACCGGACAGGGAAGGAGGCTACACCTTC. It is translated as CASSQPDREGGYTF.

The chain links TRBV20-1 to TRBJ2-1, with D maybe TRBD1 (6 bases). Between the trimmed V and J ends, which lost 3 bases and 3 bases, there was a span of 18 bases. CDR1 is DFQATT, CDR2 SNEGSKA, per germline (reference sequence). The CDR3 has 16 amino acids. The CDR3 region is CSASPRTGTRYNEQFF. CDR3 nucleotide sequence: TGCAGTGCTAGTCCCCGAACCGGGACACGCTACAATGAGCAGTTCTTC.

Comments on this clone: Other nucleotide sequences from this sample produce the same CDR3. The CDR3 loop reads CASSYGQNEKLFF. CDR3 nucleotide sequence: TGTGCCAGCAGTTATGGACAGAATGAAAAACTGTTTTTT. This chain uses TRBV6-5 with TRBJ1-4, with a weak D call TRBD1 (6 bases). There are 13 residues in the CDR3. Deletions cut 3 bases from V and 5 bases from J, with 7 bases between. The germline V gene has CDR1 MNHEY and CDR2 SVGAGI.

V is TRBV13 and J is TRBJ1-2; D is uncertain. Trimming took 5 bases from V and 5 from J, leaving 18 bases between them. The CDR3 totals 15 residues. CDR1 is PRHDT and CDR2 is FYEKMQ in the germline V gene (reference sequence). The CDR3 DNA is TGTGCCAGCAGCCAATCAGAGGTAAGCGGTTATGGCTACACCTTC. It is translated as CASSQSEVSGYGYTF.

This clone appeared a few times. This chain links TRBV28 with TRBJ1-1; 9 bases align to TRBD1. In germline, CDR1 is MDHEN, CDR2 SYDVKM. Germline trimming cut 5 bases from V and 3 bases from J; bases unmatched to any gene: 7. The CDR3 has 15 amino acids. CDR3 bases: TGTGCCAGCAGTCCGACAGGGGGGGAGGACACTGAAGCTTTCTTT. This codes for CASSPTGGEDTEAFF.

This clone was counted only a few times. The V gene is TRBV13, the J gene TRBJ2-5; D might be TRBD2 (5 bases). The V and J ends lost 9 bases and 1 base respectively, with 15 bases between them. The CDR3 spans 14 residues. The germline CDR1 and CDR2 sequences are PRHDT and FYEKMQ (reference sequence). In DNA, the CDR3 is TGTGCCAGTTATAGGAGGAATTTCCAAGAGACCCAGTACTTC. It specifies CASYRRNFQETQYF.

This clone has only one observation. Distinct nucleotide sequences in the sample also encode this CDR3. The chain joins TRBV2 to TRBJ1-2; no clear D. From germline, CDR1 is SNHLY and CDR2 FYNNEI. V was pared by 6 bases and J by 2 bases, with 7 bases between. The CDR3 is 12 residues long. CDR3 sequence: CASRTGNYGYTF. In DNA, the CDR3 is TGTGCCAGCAGGACCGGGAACTATGGCTACACCTTC.

At least ten counts were recorded for this clone. This chain connects TRBV5-1 to TRBJ1-1; the D gene is possibly TRBD1 (5 bases). The CDR3 covers 16 residues. Germline V CDR1 and CDR2: SGHRS, YFSETQ. The V gene lost 0 bases and the J gene lost 3 bases, with 15 bases spanning the gap. For the CDR3, the DNA is TGCGCCAGCAGCTTGGAAGTAGGGGATTCGGACACTGAAGCTTTCTTT. As protein: CASSLEVGDSDTEAFF.

J is TRBJ1-5 and V is TRBV5-7, with TRBD1 matching 7 bases. TRBV5-7 is reported as an ORF; its role is uncertain. This CDR3 region has 15 residues. V shed 1 base, J shed 2 bases, and the junction held 3 bases outside the gene matches. The CDR3 sequence is CASSLQGTGNQPQHF. CDR3 nucleotides: TGTGCCAGCAGCTTGCAAGGGACAGGCAATCAGCCCCAGCATTTT.

The CDR3 DNA sequence: TGTGCCAGTAGACCGCTGACAGGGGGTGGCGAAAAACTGTTTTTT. Translating it yields CASRPLTGGGEKLFF. The rearrangement links TRBV19 to TRBJ1-4; 9 bases map to TRBD1. CDR3 length equals 15 residues. CDR1 is LNHDA and CDR2 is SQIVND in the germline V gene (reference sequence). V was pared by 6 bases and J by 8 bases, with 10 bases of the junction left unmatched. Full variable domain (rest looked up from reference TRBV19 and TRBJ1-4): DGGITQSPKYLFRKEGQNVTLSCEQNLNHDAMYWYRQDPGQGLRLIYYSQIVNDFQKGDIAEGYSVSREKKESFPLTVTSAQKNPTAFYLCASRPLTGGGEKLFFGSGTQLSVL.

This clone showed up just once. V usage is TRBV18 and J usage is TRBJ1-3, with a possible D match to TRBD1 (6 bases). Germline values: CDR1 KGHSH, CDR2 LQKENI. This CDR3 region has 17 residues. Trimming removed 3 bases from V and 0 bases from J, with 15 bases in between. CDR3 coding DNA: TGTGCCAGCTCACCCTCTACCGACAGGAGCTCTGGAAACACCATATATTTT. It encodes CASSPSTDRSSGNTIYF.

The rearrangement joins TRBV27 to TRBJ1-6; 7 bases agree with TRBD1. This CDR3 has 18 residues. V dropped 10 bases and J dropped 1; count of bases not matched to a gene: 16. CDR1 and CDR2 from the germline V gene are MNHEY and SMNVEV (reference sequence). In DNA form, the CDR3 reads TGTGCCACCAGAGAAGAGGGGGCGTTGGGTTCCTATAATTCACCCCTCCACTTT. Amino acids: CATREEGALGSYNSPLHF.

On this clone: Compared with germline, one end of the junction differs, possibly owing to a read error. The genes are TRBV14 and TRBJ1-5; possible D gene TRBD1, 5 bases. The CDR3 consists of 14 residues. In germline, CDR1 is SGHDN, CDR2 FVKESK. For the CDR3, the DNA is TGTGCCAGCAGCCCCGGGGGTAGCGATCAGCCCCAGCATTTT. Its protein product is CASSPGGSDQPQHF.